These T cell receptor beta chains were read from a single sample in a study of technical replicates of blood from several donors. The table came from immunoSEQ multiplex PCR; TCRdb's copy has only in-frame clones and leaves some out. The sample carries some 85,000 clones, about 94% recorded once. Sequencing was carried out using T cells isolated from PBMCs. The receptors shown here come from a human donor in good health. Each CDR3 is given with its conserved first and last residue. The order of the fields is CDR3 DNA, CDR3 protein, clone size, V gene, D gene, J gene. A D gene is named only where the DNA matches it firmly. Not all rows give a size; the values are once, few, many and, for expanded clones, a class.

TGCGCCAGCAGCCAAGGCGGGACAGACTTTGGCTACACCTTC | CASSQGGTDFGYTF | - | TRBV4-1 | TRBD1 | TRBJ1-2
TGCGCCAGCTTATACGAGCAGTACTTC | CASLYEQYF | - | TRBV10-1 | - | TRBJ2-7
TGCGCCAGCAGCTTGGGACAGGGCCAGGATACGCAGTATTTT | CASSLGQGQDTQYF | - | TRBV5-1 | TRBD1 | TRBJ2-3
TGTGCCAGCAGTGGGGACAGCTACGAGCAGTACTTC | CASSGDSYEQYF | - | TRBV6-1 | TRBD1 | TRBJ2-7
TGTGCCAGCAGTTCCCACCTACAGGCGAACACCGGGGAGCTGTTTTTT | CASSSHLQANTGELFF | - | TRBV28 | - | TRBJ2-2
TGTGCCAGCAGCCTCCCAAGGACTAGCGGGAGCAGGGGTGAGCAGTTCTTC | CASSLPRTSGSRGEQFF | - | TRBV5-5 | TRBD2 | TRBJ2-1
TGTGCTAGTGGTTTGGTCCCTCCGAAACAGGGGACCTCCTACAATGAGCAGTTCTTC | CASGLVPPKQGTSYNEQFF | - | TRBV12-5 | TRBD1 | TRBJ2-1
TGTGCCAGCAGCCCTAGACAGACCCCTACTGAAGCTTTCTTT | CASSPRQTPTEAFF | once | TRBV6-5 | - | TRBJ1-1
TGTGCCAGCAGTTTGCGGGTTTTTCACACTGAAGCTTTCTTT | CASSLRVFHTEAFF | - | TRBV27 | - | TRBJ1-1
TGTGCCAGCAGTAATCCGGGACAGTTACACATTCAGTACTTC | CASSNPGQLHIQYF | once | TRBV6-5 | TRBD1 | TRBJ2-4
TGTGCCAGCAGTGAACGTCGCAGTGGACAAATAGCGGGAGGCCGCCCCTACGAGCAGTACTTC | CASSERRSGQIAGGRPYEQYF | - | TRBV6-1 | TRBD2 | TRBJ2-7
TGTGCCATCAGCCCTACGACAGGTTTCGGCGAGCAGTACTTC | CAISPTTGFGEQYF | - | TRBV10-3 | - | TRBJ2-7
TGTGCCAGCAGCTTAATTTTTTCCAACAATCAGCCCCAGCATTTT | CASSLIFSNNQPQHF | - | TRBV7-2 | - | TRBJ1-5
TGCGCCAGCAGCCAAGAGGCGACAGGGAGGGATACGCAGTATTTT | CASSQEATGRDTQYF | - | TRBV4-1 | - | TRBJ2-3
TGCGCCAGCAGCCCGGGACTAGCGGGAGCCTACAATGAGCAGTTCTTC | CASSPGLAGAYNEQFF | - | TRBV5-1 | TRBD2 | TRBJ2-1
TGTGCCAGCAGCGCCGACGGAGATTGGAACACTGAAGCTTTCTTT | CASSADGDWNTEAFF | - | TRBV9 | - | TRBJ1-1
TGCGCCAGCAGCCTACGAGAGACTAGCGGGAGAAGAAATGAGCAGTTCTTC | CASSLRETSGRRNEQFF | - | TRBV5-1 | TRBD2 | TRBJ2-1
TGTGCCAGCAGTTACTTGGCGGGAGGCCTTAATGAGCAGTTCTTC | CASSYLAGGLNEQFF | - | TRBV6-5 | TRBD2 | TRBJ2-1
TGCGCCAGCAGCTTGGGTTACACCTACGAGCAGTACTTC | CASSLGYTYEQYF | - | TRBV5-1 | - | TRBJ2-7
TGCAGCGTCGAGACAGGGAACGGGGAGCAGTTCTTC | CSVETGNGEQFF | - | TRBV29-1 | TRBD1 | TRBJ2-1
TGTGCCTGGAGACGAGCGGGAGTCGGACCAGATACGCAGTATTTT | CAWRRAGVGPDTQYF | - | TRBV30 | TRBD2 | TRBJ2-3
TGTGCCAGCAGCCCCAACACAGATACGCAGTATTTT | CASSPNTDTQYF | - | TRBV9 | - | TRBJ2-3
TGTGCCAGCAGACCCACGCTAGCGGGAGGGTCCTACGAGCAGTACTTC | CASRPTLAGGSYEQYF | - | TRBV6-6 | TRBD2 | TRBJ2-7
TGCAGCGTTGAAGTAGGACAGGGGGCGGCTAACTATGGCTACACCTTC | CSVEVGQGAANYGYTF | once | TRBV29-1 | TRBD1 | TRBJ1-2
TGTGCCAGCAGCCAAGGTAGCGGGAGTTACTACGAGCAGTACTTC | CASSQGSGSYYEQYF | - | TRBV4-2 | TRBD2 | TRBJ2-7
TGTGCCAGTAGTAACCCCCCACTAGCGGGAGGCGGGAGTGAGCAGTTCTTC | CASSNPPLAGGGSEQFF | - | TRBV19 | TRBD2 | TRBJ2-1
TGTGCCAGCAGCGTAGCGCCTGTCCAAGAGTCAGATACGCAGTATTTT | CASSVAPVQESDTQYF | - | TRBV9 | - | TRBJ2-3
TGTGCCAGCAGCACGTACAGGGGGCCAGGGACTGAAGCTTTCTTT | CASSTYRGPGTEAFF | - | TRBV7-2 | TRBD1 | TRBJ1-1
TGCAGCGTTGAGGGCAGCCACCAGAACACCGGGGAGCTGTTTTTT | CSVEGSHQNTGELFF | - | TRBV29-1 | - | TRBJ2-2
TGTGCCAGCGCGGAAGACCCGAGCTCCTACAATGAGCAGTTCTTC | CASAEDPSSYNEQFF | - | TRBV5-6 | - | TRBJ2-1
TGTGCCAGCAGTCCTAGCGGGAGTTTCCAAGAGACCCAGTACTTC | CASSPSGSFQETQYF | - | TRBV6-5 | TRBD2 | TRBJ2-5
TGTGCCAGCAGTGGAGAGAGGAGGATCTTC | CASSGERRIF | - | TRBV2 | - | TRBJ2-1
TGTGCCAGCAGCGGTGACAGAACCTACAATGAGCAGTTCTTC | CASSGDRTYNEQFF | - | TRBV5-4 | - | TRBJ2-1
TGTGCCAGCAGCTTAGCCGGCGCGGGAGGGCGTTACAATGAGCAGTTCTTC | CASSLAGAGGRYNEQFF | - | TRBV7-9 | TRBD2 | TRBJ2-1
TGTGCCAGCAGGCTGACAGGGGACTACGAGCAGTACTTC | CASRLTGDYEQYF | - | TRBV28 | TRBD1 | TRBJ2-7
TGCAGCGTGGAATTATGGGGGCGACTCTTTGAGACCCAGTACTTC | CSVELWGRLFETQYF | once | TRBV29-1 | - | TRBJ2-5
TGCGCCAGCAGCTTGGAGGGGGAGGGCTACACCTTC | CASSLEGEGYTF | - | TRBV5-1 | - | TRBJ1-2
TGTGCCAGCAGTTTAGTAGCGGGAGTTGTCGGGGAGCTGTTTTTT | CASSLVAGVVGELFF | once | TRBV27 | TRBD2 | TRBJ2-2
TGTGCCAGCAGAAAATGGACAGGTTCCGAGCAGTACTTC | CASRKWTGSEQYF | - | TRBV5-4 | TRBD1 | TRBJ2-7
TGTGCCAGCAGTCCGCGTGAAGATGAAAAACTGTTTTTT | CASSPREDEKLFF | - | TRBV27 | - | TRBJ1-4
TGCGCCAGCAGTACTAACGGGAGGCGAGGGGGCAATGAGCAGTTCTTC | CASSTNGRRGGNEQFF | - | TRBV10-2 | - | TRBJ2-1
TGTGCCAGCAGCTTTAGAGACAGGGGAGCCTACAATGAGCAGTTCTTC | CASSFRDRGAYNEQFF | - | TRBV5-6 | TRBD1 | TRBJ2-1
TGTGCCAGCAGTTTAGGGGCTTGGGTAGGGGGCTACACCTTC | CASSLGAWVGGYTF | - | TRBV27 | - | TRBJ1-2
TGCGCCAGCAGCCAACCGACTAGCGGGAGACAAGATACGCAGTATTTT | CASSQPTSGRQDTQYF | - | TRBV4-1 | TRBD2 | TRBJ2-3
TGTGCCAGCAGTTTAGTTGGAGGATACTACGAGCAGTACTTC | CASSLVGGYYEQYF | - | TRBV27 | - | TRBJ2-7
TGTGCCAGCAGAGGGGGGGGAGGATTAGGTGAAAAACTGTTTTTT | CASRGGGGLGEKLFF | - | TRBV28 | - | TRBJ1-4
TGTGCCATCAGTGACGATGGAGGCTATGGCTACACCTTC | CAISDDGGYGYTF | once | TRBV10-3 | - | TRBJ1-2
TGCGCCAGCAGTCAATTCGGACAGGGGAAGGATGAGCAGTTCTTC | CASSQFGQGKDEQFF | - | TRBV23-1 | TRBD1 | TRBJ2-1
TGTGCCAGCAGCCCGACTGGGACTAGCGTCGACGAGCAGTACTTC | CASSPTGTSVDEQYF | - | TRBV7-3 | TRBD2 | TRBJ2-7
TGTGCCAGCAGCTTAACCGGTCTAGTTACAGATACGCAGTATTTT | CASSLTGLVTDTQYF | - | TRBV7-3 | - | TRBJ2-3
TGTGCCAGCAGTGAAGGGTCCAGCGAGCAGTACTTC | CASSEGSSEQYF | - | TRBV6-1 | - | TRBJ2-7
TGTGCCTGGAGTGCTAGCAATGAGCAGTTCTTC | CAWSASNEQFF | - | TRBV30 | - | TRBJ2-1